Listed below are T cell receptor beta chains from one sample, sequenced in a study of cytomegalovirus exposure and HLA in healthy donors. Sequencing used immunoSEQ multiplex PCR; TCRdb keeps in-frame clones, though not all of them. Among under 200,000 clones listed, 81% were seen once. The material sequenced was PBMCs. The receptor source for this set is a woman aged 50 to 65 in good health and CMV-seronegative. The CDR3 runs from the conserved cysteine through the conserved F or W. Fields, in order: V gene, D gene, J gene, clone size, CDR3 protein, CDR3 DNA. The D gene is left open where the match is weak. Clone size is shown for a subset of rows, as once, few, many or a class of expanded clone.

V: TRBV4-2
D: TRBD2
J: TRBJ2-7
size: .
CDR3: CASSSGTSGGPYEQYF
DNA: TGTGCCAGCAGCTCCGGGACTAGCGGGGGGCCCTACGAGCAGTACTTC

V: TRBV27
D: .
J: TRBJ1-1
size: .
CDR3: CASSLYPGGRAFF
DNA: TGTGCCAGCAGTTTATACCCTGGAGGGAGAGCTTTCTTT

V: TRBV2
D: .
J: TRBJ1-1
size: .
CDR3: CASSYRVFTEAFF
DNA: TGTGCCAGCAGTTATCGGGTGTTCACTGAAGCTTTCTTT

V: TRBV5-4
D: .
J: TRBJ2-5
size: once
CDR3: CASSLVEGETQYF
DNA: TGTGCCAGCAGCTTGGTCGAGGGAGAGACCCAGTACTTC

V: TRBV10-2
D: .
J: TRBJ2-1
size: .
CDR3: CASSEVETSNGQFF
DNA: TGCGCCAGCAGTGAGGTGGAGACGTCCAATGGGCAGTTCTTC

V: TRBV10-3
D: .
J: TRBJ1-6
size: .
CDR3: CAISESTGFTSPLHF
DNA: TGTGCCATCAGTGAGTCAACAGGTTTTACTTCACCCCTCCACTTT

V: TRBV6-6
D: .
J: TRBJ1-1
size: .
CDR3: CASSFLYTEAFF
DNA: TGTGCCAGCAGTTTTCTTTACACTGAAGCTTTCTTT

V: TRBV4-3
D: .
J: TRBJ2-2
size: .
CDR3: CASSRGKQSGELFF
DNA: TGCGCCAGCAGCCGCGGGAAGCAGTCCGGGGAGCTGTTTTTT

V: TRBV15
D: TRBD1
J: TRBJ2-7
size: .
CDR3: CATREEGTGLYEQYF
DNA: TGTGCCACCAGAGAGGAAGGGACAGGTCTCTACGAGCAGTACTTC

V: TRBV9
D: TRBD2
J: TRBJ2-5
size: .
CDR3: CASSVAGGPGETQYF
DNA: TGTGCCAGCAGCGTAGCGGGAGGGCCAGGGGAGACCCAGTACTTC

V: TRBV6-1
D: TRBD1
J: TRBJ2-1
size: .
CDR3: CASSQGQGVYNEQFF
DNA: TGTGCCAGCAGCCAAGGACAGGGGGTTTACAATGAGCAGTTCTTC

V: TRBV18
D: TRBD1
J: TRBJ2-2
size: .
CDR3: CASSQGQGGDTGELFF
DNA: TGTGCCAGCTCCCAGGGACAGGGAGGAGACACCGGGGAGCTGTTTTTT

V: TRBV27
D: TRBD2
J: TRBJ2-4
size: .
CDR3: CASSLSASGGTKNIQYF
DNA: TGTGCCAGCAGTTTATCTGCTAGCGGGGGAACCAAAAACATTCAGTACTTC

V: TRBV11-2
D: .
J: TRBJ2-1
size: .
CDR3: CASSTIQGRVYEQFF
DNA: TGTGCCAGCAGCACCATACAGGGTCGAGTCTATGAGCAGTTCTTC

V: TRBV6-1
D: .
J: TRBJ1-3
size: .
CDR3: CASSEIGHLISGNTIYF
DNA: TGTGCCAGCAGTGAAATTGGACACTTAATCTCTGGAAACACCATATATTTT

V: TRBV6-8
D: TRBD1
J: TRBJ2-2
size: once
CDR3: CASWGQGCTGELFF
DNA: TGTGCCAGCTGGGGACAGGGCTGCACCGGGGAGCTGTTTTTT

V: TRBV6-6
D: TRBD1
J: TRBJ2-1
size: .
CDR3: CASRPSGQYNEQFF
DNA: TGTGCCAGCAGGCCCTCGGGACAGTACAATGAGCAGTTCTTC